Listed here are 13 T cell receptor beta chains from one sample, sequenced in a study of human T cells and chemical hapten exposure. TCRdb used MiXCR to reprocess the RACE reads, holding one entry per CDR3 protein. The sample consists of approximately 97,000 distinct CDR3 sequences, over 9.5% of them appearing once. Time point specified: patch test 2, 6 weeks after DPC sensitization. Treatment given: therapeutic diphenylcyclopropenone sensitization with weekly scalp DPC. The sample here was whole blood, taken in connection with sensitization to the hapten diphenylcyclopropenone (DPC). The receptors were gathered from a woman between 40 and 50 years old with alopecia areata. Some clones in this sample may be carry-over from other donors' samples.

This clonotype has ten or more counts. J is TRBJ1-1 and V is TRBV4-2; no definite D call. Trimming stripped 1 base from V and 1 base from J, with 7 bases between. This CDR3 is built from 14 residues. CDR1 LGHNA and CDR2 YNFKEQ come from the germline V gene. CDR3 amino acids: CASSQAPGNTEAFF. For the CDR3, the DNA is TGTGCCAGCAGCCAAGCCCCCGGGAACACTGAAGCTTTCTTT.

This chain joins TRBV2 and TRBJ2-5; TRBD1 might be the D (5 bases). Per germline, CDR1 SNHLY and CDR2 FYNNEI. Trimming removed 5 bases from V and 4 bases from J, with 11 bases in between. This CDR3 region has 13 residues. CDR3 protein: CASSRQYGETQYF. CDR3 in DNA: TGTGCCAGCAGTAGACAGTACGGAGAGACCCAGTACTTC.

This clonotype showed up many times. The chain's CDR3 is CATHPDRSGELFF. CDR3 bases: TGTGCCACGCACCCAGACCGTTCCGGGGAGCTGTTTTTT. V gene TRBV6-5 combines with J gene TRBJ2-2; the D is unclear. Trimming pared 10 bases from V and 6 bases from J, leaving 15 bases between. The germline gives CDR1 MNHEY, CDR2 SVGAGI. CDR3 length: 13 amino acids.

The chain is built from TRBV6-5 and TRBJ1-2; D is unresolved. Germline V gene sequence: CDR1 MNHEY, CDR2 SVGAGI. This CDR3 is built from 11 residues. Trimming shortened V by 6 bases and J by 6 bases, and 8 bases separated the two germline ends. The CDR3 region is CASRLQDGYTF. CDR3 coding DNA: TGTGCCAGCAGGCTCCAAGATGGCTACACCTTC.

This clonotype was seen a few times. The gene calls are TRBV20-1 and TRBJ2-7; no reliable D call. This CDR3 is 13 amino acids long. CDR1 and CDR2 from the germline V gene are DFQATT and SNEGSKA (reference sequence). V was shortened by 5 bases and J by 5 bases, with 16 bases between the two germline ends. CDR3: CSAETPPRNEQYF. CDR3 nucleotide sequence: TGCAGTGCTGAGACGCCACCGCGGAACGAGCAGTACTTC.

The table lists this clonotype with a few counts. The chain's CDR3 is CASLGVDTQYF. CDR3 nucleotides: TGTGCCAGCCTGGGGGTAGATACGCAGTATTTT. This sequence joins TRBV12-3 or TRBV12-4 and TRBJ2-3; perhaps D is TRBD1 or TRBD2 (5 bases each). CDR3 length: 11 residues. Trimming stripped 8 bases from V and 5 bases from J, with 8 bases between.

This clonotype has at least ten counts. J is TRBJ2-7 and V is TRBV7-2, with 7 bases that match TRBD1. The CDR3 spans 14 residues. The trim removed 5 bases at V and 0 bases at J, leaving 4 bases unmatched. Germline V gene lookup returns CDR1 SGHTA and CDR2 FQGNSA. In nucleotides, the CDR3 is TGTGCCAGCAGCCCACGGGACAGCTCCTACGAGCAGTACTTC. Amino acid sequence: CASSPRDSSYEQYF.

J is TRBJ2-1 and V is TRBV2, with 7 bases that match TRBD2. The germline V gene has CDR1 SNHLY and CDR2 FYNNEI. The V gene end was trimmed by 7 bases and the J gene end by 0 bases; junction bases not matched to a gene: 9. The CDR3 is made up of 16 amino acids. In DNA, the CDR3 is TGTGCCAGCAAGCGGGGCCGACAAAGCTCCTACAATGAGCAGTTCTTC. Residues: CASKRGRQSSYNEQFF.

The sample holds many counts of this clonotype. The CDR3 DNA reads as TGTGCCAGCAGCCCTCTAGCGGGAGCCCCATCTAATGAGCAGTTCTTC. This gives the protein CASSPLAGAPSNEQFF. This chain connects TRBV7-2 to TRBJ2-1; 10 bases match TRBD2. The CDR3 is 16 amino acids. CDR1 and CDR2 from the germline V gene are SGHTA and FQGNSA. V lost 5 bases and J lost 7; bases outside the gene matches: 11.

In this sample, this clonotype turned up many times. The chain couples TRBV4-3 to TRBJ2-1; TRBD2 matches at 11 bases. CDR1 LGHNA and CDR2 YSLEER come from the germline V gene. J was trimmed by 7 bases and V by 1 base; bases with no gene match: 9. This CDR3 is 17 amino acids long. The CDR3 loop reads CASSQGVTSGGGNEQFF. The CDR3 DNA sequence: TGCGCCAGCAGCCAAGGAGTAACTAGCGGGGGAGGAAATGAGCAGTTCTTC.

This clonotype was counted at least ten times. The chain carries TRBV29-1 and TRBJ1-1, with TRBD1 matching over 10 bases. V gave up 5 bases and J gave up 7 bases; unmatched junction bases: 13. Looked up from germline, CDR1 is SQVTM and CDR2 is ANQGSEA. The CDR3 extends over 15 amino acids. For the CDR3, the DNA is TGCAGCGTTCCTAAGGACAGGGGGACGGGGATTGAAGCTTTCTTT. Its translation: CSVPKDRGTGIEAFF.

This clonotype was counted at least ten times. The rearrangement joins TRBV28 to TRBJ1-1; D is perhaps TRBD1 (5 bases). This CDR3 comprises 11 residues. With 4 bases removed from V and 7 bases from J, the gap between germline ends came to 7 bases. Germline loops: CDR1 MDHEN, CDR2 SYDVKM. DNA for the CDR3: TGTGCCAGCAGTTCAGGGATTGAAGCTTTCTTT. It encodes CASSSGIEAFF.

This clonotype was recorded at least ten times. This sequence joins TRBV3-1 and TRBJ1-5, with D unclear. The CDR3 has 13 residues. Trimming left V 4 bases short and J 7 bases short, with 11 bases between. The V gene's germline CDR1 is LGHDT and CDR2 YNNKEL (reference sequence). The CDR3 nucleotides read TGTGCCAGCAGCCTGAACAGAGGGCAGCCCCAGCATTTT. Its protein is CASSLNRGQPQHF.